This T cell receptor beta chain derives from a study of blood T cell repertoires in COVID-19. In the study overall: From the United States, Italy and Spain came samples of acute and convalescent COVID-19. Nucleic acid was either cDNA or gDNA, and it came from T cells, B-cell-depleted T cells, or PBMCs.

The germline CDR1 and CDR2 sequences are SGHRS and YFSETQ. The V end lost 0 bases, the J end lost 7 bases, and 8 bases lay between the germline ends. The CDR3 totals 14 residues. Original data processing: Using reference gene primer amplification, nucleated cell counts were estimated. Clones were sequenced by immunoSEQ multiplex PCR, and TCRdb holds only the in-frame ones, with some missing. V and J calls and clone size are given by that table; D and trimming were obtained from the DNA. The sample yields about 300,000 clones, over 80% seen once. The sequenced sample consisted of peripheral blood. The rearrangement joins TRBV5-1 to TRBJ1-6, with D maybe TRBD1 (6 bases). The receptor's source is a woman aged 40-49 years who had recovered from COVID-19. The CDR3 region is CASSLVTGNSPLHF. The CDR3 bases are TGCGCCAGCAGCTTGGTGACAGGAAATTCACCCCTCCACTTT.